This TCR beta chain was recorded in a study of early T cells in non-severe SARS-CoV-2 infection (TCRdb year 2021). General notes on the study: Because TCR sequencing was done on bulk RNA from unsorted whole blood, the alpha and beta chains could not be paired. Overall study outcomes, separate from this receptor: VDJdb matching was skewed toward anti-spike CD8 responses, so virus-specific expansions were likely underestimated and private and CD4 specificities were missed.

Cut back by 3 bases and 4 bases, the V and J ends lie 9 bases apart. The CDR3 runs 12 residues from the cysteine to the phenylalanine. Just CDR3 DNA is preserved here, 36 bases in frame from base 1. CDR1 and CDR2 are drawn from the germline V gene: SQVTM, ANQGSEA. Libraries were constructed by 5' RACE. Sequenced on a NextSeq 500. To correct for sequencing error and PCR bias, the TCR library protocol tagged individual cDNA molecules with unique molecular identifiers. Both TCR alpha and beta chains were sequenced, and tight co-correlation was observed between alpha and beta sequence abundances in each sample. The source study handled its data this way. Decombinator V4 was used to perform V gene, J gene and CDR3 annotation of TCR sequences. Expanded TCRs were defined as changing significantly between any two time points under a Poisson model with p below 0.0001. TCR abundances were normalised to the total number of TCRs sequenced in each sample and reported as counts per million. TRAV1-2 paired with TRAJ12, TRAJ20 or TRAJ33 defined MAIT TCRs, while TRAV10 paired with TRAJ18 defined iNKT TCRs. A search of VDJdb, accessed on 1 November 2021, was run for TCRs annotated to CMV, EBV and SARS-CoV-2, with TCRs annotated for multiple antigens excluded. TCRdb passed the public sequencing reads through fastp at Q25 and MiXCR, retaining productive beta sequences. Rows merge per CDR3 protein into single entries with the most common DNA and genes. Here the V and J calls rest on TCRdb's processing, not on the authors' analysis. The sample yields more than 85,000 distinct CDR3 sequences; about 12% were counted once. Approximately 6.4% of the sample belongs to the ten largest clones.

This clonotype was counted only a few times. Its antigen is still unknown. No much larger clone exists at a distance of one base, and base qualities are not known. Set within a cohort of healthcare workers in London, UK, this nested case-control study involved weekly PCR testing of nasopharyngeal swabs along with blood sampling. Healthcare workers were recruited between 23 and 31 March 2020, during the week of the UK lockdown, and were followed weekly for up to roughly 16 weeks. Material: whole blood. This TCR was sampled from an adult who was a healthcare worker with PCR-confirmed SARS-CoV-2 infection or an uninfected control (not recorded which). The chain joins TRBV29-1 to TRBJ2-5; TRBD2 could be the D gene, as 6 bases match. The bases are TGCAGCGTTGAGCGGGGAGGAGAGACCCAGTACTTC. It translates as CSVERGGETQYF.